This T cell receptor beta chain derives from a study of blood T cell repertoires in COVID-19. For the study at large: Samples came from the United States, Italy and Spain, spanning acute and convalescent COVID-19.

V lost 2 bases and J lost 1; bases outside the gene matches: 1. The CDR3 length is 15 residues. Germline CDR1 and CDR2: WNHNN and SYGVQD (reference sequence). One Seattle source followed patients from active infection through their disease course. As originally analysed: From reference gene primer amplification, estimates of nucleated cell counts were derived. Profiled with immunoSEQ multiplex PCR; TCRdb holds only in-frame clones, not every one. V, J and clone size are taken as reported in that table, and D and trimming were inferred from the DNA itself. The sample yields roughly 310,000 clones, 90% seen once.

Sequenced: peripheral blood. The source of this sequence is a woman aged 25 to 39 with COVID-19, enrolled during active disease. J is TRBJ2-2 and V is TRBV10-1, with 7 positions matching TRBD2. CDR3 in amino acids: CASSEASGNTGELFF. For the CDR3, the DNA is TGCGCCAGCAGTGAGGCTAGCGGGAACACCGGGGAGCTGTTTTTT.